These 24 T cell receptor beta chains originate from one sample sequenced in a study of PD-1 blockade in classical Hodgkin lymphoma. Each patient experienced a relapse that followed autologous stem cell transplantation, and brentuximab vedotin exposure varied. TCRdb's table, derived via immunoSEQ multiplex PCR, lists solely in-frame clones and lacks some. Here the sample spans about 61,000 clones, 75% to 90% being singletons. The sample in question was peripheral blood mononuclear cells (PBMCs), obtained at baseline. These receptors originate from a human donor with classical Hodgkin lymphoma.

CDR3 sequence reads: CASSLGDRGSLAKNIQYF. The CDR3 DNA reads as TGTGCCAGCAGCCTAGGGGACAGGGGATCACTAGCCAAAAACATTCAGTACTTC. The J gene is TRBJ2-4, the V gene TRBV7-2; 10 bases agree with TRBD1. Germline-derived CDR1 and CDR2 are SGHTA and FQGNSA. Losses at the gene ends were 5 bases for V and 0 bases for J; bases not matched to a gene: 10. The CDR3 is made up of 18 amino acids.

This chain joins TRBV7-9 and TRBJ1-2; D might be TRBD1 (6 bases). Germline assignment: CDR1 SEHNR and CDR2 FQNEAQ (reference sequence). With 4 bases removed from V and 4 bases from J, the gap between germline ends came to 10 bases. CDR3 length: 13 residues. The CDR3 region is CASSWTASYGYTF. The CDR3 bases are TGTGCCAGCAGCTGGACAGCCAGCTATGGCTACACCTTC.

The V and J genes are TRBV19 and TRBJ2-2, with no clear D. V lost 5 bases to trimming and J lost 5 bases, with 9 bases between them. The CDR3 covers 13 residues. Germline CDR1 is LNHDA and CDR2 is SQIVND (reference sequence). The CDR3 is CASSPHGTGELFF. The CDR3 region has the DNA TGTGCCAGTAGTCCCCACGGTACCGGGGAGCTGTTTTTT.

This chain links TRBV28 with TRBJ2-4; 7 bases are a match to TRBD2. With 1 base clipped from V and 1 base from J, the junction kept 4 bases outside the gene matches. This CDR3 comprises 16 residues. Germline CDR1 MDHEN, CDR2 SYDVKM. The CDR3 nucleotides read TGTGCCAGCAGTTTATCCGGGGGGAGTGCCAAAAACATTCAGTACTTC. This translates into CASSLSGGSAKNIQYF.

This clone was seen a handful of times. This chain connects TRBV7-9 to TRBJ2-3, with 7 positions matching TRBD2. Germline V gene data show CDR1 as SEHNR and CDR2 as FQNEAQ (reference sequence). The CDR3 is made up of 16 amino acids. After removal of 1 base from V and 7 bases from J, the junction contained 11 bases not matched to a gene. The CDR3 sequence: CASSLGDEGGGNTQYF. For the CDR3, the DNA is TGTGCCAGCAGCTTAGGGGACGAGGGCGGGGGTAATACGCAGTATTTT.

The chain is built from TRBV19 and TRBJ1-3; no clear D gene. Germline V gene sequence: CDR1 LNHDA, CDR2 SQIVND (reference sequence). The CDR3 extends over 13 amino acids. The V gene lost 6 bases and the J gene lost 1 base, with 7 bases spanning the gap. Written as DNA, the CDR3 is TGTGCCAGTAGGCTTGAGTCTGGAAACACCATATATTTT. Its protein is CASRLESGNTIYF. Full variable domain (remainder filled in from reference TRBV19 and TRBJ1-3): DGGITQSPKYLFRKEGQNVTLSCEQNLNHDAMYWYRQDPGQGLRLIYYSQIVNDFQKGDIAEGYSVSREKKESFPLTVTSAQKNPTAFYLCASRLESGNTIYFGEGSWLTVV.

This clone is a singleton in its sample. The CDR3 reads CSVDNTYYTF. The CDR3 DNA reads TGCAGCGTTGATAACACTTACTACACCTTC. This chain links TRBV29-1 with TRBJ1-2; D unresolved. Germline V gene data show CDR1 as SQVTM and CDR2 as ANQGSEA. The CDR3 has 10 residues. Between the trimmed V and J ends, which lost 3 bases and 10 bases, there was a span of 9 bases.

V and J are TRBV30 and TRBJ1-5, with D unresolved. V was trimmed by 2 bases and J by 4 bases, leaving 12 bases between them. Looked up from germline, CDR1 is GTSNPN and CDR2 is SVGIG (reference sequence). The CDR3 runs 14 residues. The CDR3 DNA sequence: TGTGCCTGGAGTAGGAAAATGGGAAATCAGCCCCAGCATTTT. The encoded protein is CAWSRKMGNQPQHF.

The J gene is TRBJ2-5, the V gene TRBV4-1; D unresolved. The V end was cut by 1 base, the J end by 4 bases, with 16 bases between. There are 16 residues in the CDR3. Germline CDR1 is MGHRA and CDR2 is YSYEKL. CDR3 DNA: TGCGCCAGCAGCCAAGTAGGAATAGCCCGACGAGAGACCCAGTACTTC. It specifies CASSQVGIARRETQYF.

CDR3 in amino acids: CASSLEAGRSSYGYTF. The CDR3 bases are TGTGCCAGCAGCTTAGAAGCAGGGAGATCGTCCTATGGCTACACCTTC. The chain recombines TRBV7-9 with TRBJ1-2; D is perhaps TRBD1 (5 bases). Trimming removed 1 base from V and 4 bases from J, with 16 bases in between. The CDR3 is 16 residues long. CDR1 and CDR2 (germline): SEHNR, FQNEAQ (reference sequence).

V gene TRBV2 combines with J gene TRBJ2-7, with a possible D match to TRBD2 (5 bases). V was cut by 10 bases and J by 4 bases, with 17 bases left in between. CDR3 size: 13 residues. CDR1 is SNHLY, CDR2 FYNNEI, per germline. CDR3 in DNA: TGTGCCACCTCCCTGGGAGCTTGGTACGAGCAGTACTTC. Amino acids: CATSLGAWYEQYF. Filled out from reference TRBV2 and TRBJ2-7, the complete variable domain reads EPEVTQTPSHQVTQMGQEVILRCVPISNHLYFYWYRQILGQKVEFLVSFYNNEISEKSEIFDDQFSVERPDGSNFTLKIRSTKLEDSAMYFCATSLGAWYEQYFGPGTRLTVT.

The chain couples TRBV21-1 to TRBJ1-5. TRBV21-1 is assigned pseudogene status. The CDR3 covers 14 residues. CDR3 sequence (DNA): TGTGCCAGCAGCAATAACGATCGGAATCAGCCCCAGCATTTT. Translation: CASSNNDRNQPQHF.

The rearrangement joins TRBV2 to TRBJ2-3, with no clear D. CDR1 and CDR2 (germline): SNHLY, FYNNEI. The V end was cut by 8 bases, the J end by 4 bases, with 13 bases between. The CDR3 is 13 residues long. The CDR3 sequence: CASGMLGADTQYF. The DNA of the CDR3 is TGTGCCAGCGGCATGTTGGGTGCAGATACGCAGTATTTT.

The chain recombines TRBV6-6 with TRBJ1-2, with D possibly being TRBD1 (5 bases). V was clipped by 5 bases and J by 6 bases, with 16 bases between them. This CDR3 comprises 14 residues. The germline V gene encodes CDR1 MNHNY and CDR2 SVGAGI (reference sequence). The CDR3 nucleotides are TGTGCCAGCAGTGTACAGGCGAGGAGGAATGGCTACACCTTC. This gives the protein CASSVQARRNGYTF.

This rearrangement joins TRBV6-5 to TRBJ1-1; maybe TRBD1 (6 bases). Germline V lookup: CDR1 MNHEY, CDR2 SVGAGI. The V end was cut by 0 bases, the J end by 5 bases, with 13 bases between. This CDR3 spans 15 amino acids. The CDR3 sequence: CASSYSKGVRTEAFF. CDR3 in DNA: TGTGCCAGCAGTTACTCGAAGGGGGTCAGGACTGAAGCTTTCTTT.

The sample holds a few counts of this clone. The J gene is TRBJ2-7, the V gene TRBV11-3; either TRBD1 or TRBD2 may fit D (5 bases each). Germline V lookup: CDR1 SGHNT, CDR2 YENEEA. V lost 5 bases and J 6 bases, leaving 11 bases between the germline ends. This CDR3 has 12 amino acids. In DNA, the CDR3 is TGTGCCAGCAGCGCCTGGGGGACCGAGCAGTACTTC. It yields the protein CASSAWGTEQYF.

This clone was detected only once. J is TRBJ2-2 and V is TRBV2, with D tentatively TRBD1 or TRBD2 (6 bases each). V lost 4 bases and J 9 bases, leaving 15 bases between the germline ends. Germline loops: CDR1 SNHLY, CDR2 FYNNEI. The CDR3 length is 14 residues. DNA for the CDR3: TGTGCCAGCAGTGGGGAAATCGGGGGCAGGGAGCTGTTTTTT. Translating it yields CASSGEIGGRELFF.

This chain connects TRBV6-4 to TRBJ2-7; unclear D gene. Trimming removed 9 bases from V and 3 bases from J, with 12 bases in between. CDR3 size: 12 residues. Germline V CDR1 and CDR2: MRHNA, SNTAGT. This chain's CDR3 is CARIQGNYEQYF. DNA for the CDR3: TGTGCCAGGATACAAGGCAACTACGAGCAGTACTTC.

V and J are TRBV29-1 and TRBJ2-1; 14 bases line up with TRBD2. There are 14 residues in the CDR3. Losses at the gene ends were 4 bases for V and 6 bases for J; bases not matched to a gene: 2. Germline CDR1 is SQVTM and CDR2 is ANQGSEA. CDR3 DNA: TGCAGCGTTGTCGGACTAGCGGGGGGCAATGAGCAGTTCTTC. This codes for CSVVGLAGGNEQFF.

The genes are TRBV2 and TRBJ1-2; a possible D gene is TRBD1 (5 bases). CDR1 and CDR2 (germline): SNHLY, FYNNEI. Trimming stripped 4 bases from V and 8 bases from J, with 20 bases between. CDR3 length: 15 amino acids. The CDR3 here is CASSVNRQPEGGYTF. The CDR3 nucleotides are TGTGCCAGCAGTGTTAACCGACAGCCAGAGGGCGGCTACACCTTC.

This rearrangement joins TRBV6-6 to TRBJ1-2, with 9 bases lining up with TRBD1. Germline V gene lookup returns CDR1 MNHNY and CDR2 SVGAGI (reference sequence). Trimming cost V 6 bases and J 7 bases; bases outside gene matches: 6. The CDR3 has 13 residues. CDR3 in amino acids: CASSSQGAAGYTF. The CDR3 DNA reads TGTGCCAGCAGCTCACAGGGGGCGGCTGGCTACACCTTC.

CDR3 DNA sequence: TGTGCCATCTGGGGTCAGAACTATGGCTACACCTTC. Its translation is CAIWGQNYGYTF. The chain carries TRBV10-3 and TRBJ1-2, with D uncertain. This CDR3 spans 12 amino acids. Germline values: CDR1 ENHRY, CDR2 SYGVKD. V was cut by 8 bases and J by 2 bases, with 9 bases left in between.

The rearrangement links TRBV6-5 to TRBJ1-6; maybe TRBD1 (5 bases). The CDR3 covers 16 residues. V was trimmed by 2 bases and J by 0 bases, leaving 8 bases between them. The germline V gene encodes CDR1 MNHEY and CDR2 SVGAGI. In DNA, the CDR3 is TGTGCCAGCAGTTACAAAGGGGTCTCCTATAATTCACCCCTCCACTTT. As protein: CASSYKGVSYNSPLHF.

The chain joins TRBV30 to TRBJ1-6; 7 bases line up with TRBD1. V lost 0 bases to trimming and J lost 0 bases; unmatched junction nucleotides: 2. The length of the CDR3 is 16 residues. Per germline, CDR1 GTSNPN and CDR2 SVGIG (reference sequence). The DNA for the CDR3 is TGTGCCTGGAGTGTGCCAGGGGGCTCCTATAATTCACCCCTCCACTTT. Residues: CAWSVPGGSYNSPLHF. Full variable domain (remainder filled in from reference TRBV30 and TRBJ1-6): SQTIHQWPATLVQPVGSPLSLECTVEGTSNPNLYWYRQAAGRGLQLLFYSVGIGQISSEVPQNLSASRPQDRQFILSSKKLLLSDSGFYLCAWSVPGGSYNSPLHFGNGTRLTVT.